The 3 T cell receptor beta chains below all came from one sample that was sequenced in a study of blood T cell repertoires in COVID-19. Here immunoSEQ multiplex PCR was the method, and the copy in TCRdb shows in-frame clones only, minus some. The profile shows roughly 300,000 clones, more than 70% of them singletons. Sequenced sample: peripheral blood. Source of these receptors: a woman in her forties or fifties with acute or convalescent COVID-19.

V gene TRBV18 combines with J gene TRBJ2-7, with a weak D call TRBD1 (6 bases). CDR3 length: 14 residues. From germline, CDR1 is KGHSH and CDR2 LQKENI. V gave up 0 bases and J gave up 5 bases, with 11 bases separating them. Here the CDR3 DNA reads TGTGCCAGCTCACCACCGCCAGGGGCGAACGAGCAGTACTTC. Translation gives CASSPPPGANEQYF.

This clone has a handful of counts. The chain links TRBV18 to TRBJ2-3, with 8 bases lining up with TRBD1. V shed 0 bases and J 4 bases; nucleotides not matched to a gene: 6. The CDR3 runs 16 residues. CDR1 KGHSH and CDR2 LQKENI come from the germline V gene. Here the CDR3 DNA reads TGTGCCAGCTCACCACCGCTAGGACAGGGTGCAGATACGCAGTATTTT. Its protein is CASSPPLGQGADTQYF. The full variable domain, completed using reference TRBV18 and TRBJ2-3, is NAGVMQNPRHLVRRRGQEARLRCSPMKGHSHVYWYRQLPEEGLKFMVYLQKENIIDESGMPKERFSAEFPKEGPSILRIQQVVRGDSAAYFCASSPPLGQGADTQYFGPGTRLTVL.

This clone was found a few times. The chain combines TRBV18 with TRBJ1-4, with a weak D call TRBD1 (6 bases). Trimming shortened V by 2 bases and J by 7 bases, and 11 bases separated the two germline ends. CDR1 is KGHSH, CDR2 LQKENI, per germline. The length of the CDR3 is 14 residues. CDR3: CASSPSGDTEKLFF. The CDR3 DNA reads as TGTGCCAGCTCACCATCAGGGGACACTGAAAAACTGTTTTTT.